Listed below are T cell receptor beta chains from one sample, sequenced in a study of T-cell reconstitution after alpha-beta-depleted transplantation in children. Via MiXCR, TCRdb re-called the PCR reads, giving one row per CDR3 protein. The table has a few hundred thousand distinct CDR3 sequences, about a tenth seen once; the top ten hold approximately 5%. The input for sequencing was PBMCs from the stem cell graft donor, taken from the stem cell graft. The receptors stem from a human donor who donated a stem cell graft to a child with acute myeloid leukemia. Each CDR3 is given with its conserved first and last residue. Fields, in order: D gene, clone size, J gene, V gene, CDR3 DNA, CDR3 protein. D genes are given only for firm matches. Size is omitted from some rows. Given values are once, few, many or a class for expanded clones.

D gene: TRBD2; clone size: many; J gene: TRBJ2-2; V gene: TRBV20-1; CDR3 DNA: TGCAGTGCTACGCTAGCGGGAGCGCTCCCCGGGGAGCTGTTTTTT; CDR3 protein: CSATLAGALPGELFF
D gene: TRBD2; clone size: .; J gene: TRBJ2-1; V gene: TRBV12-3/TRBV12-4; CDR3 DNA: TGTGCCAGCAGTCCTAGCGGGGTTAACAATGAGCAGTTCTTC; CDR3 protein: CASSPSGVNNEQFF
D gene: .; clone size: .; J gene: TRBJ2-5; V gene: TRBV5-6; CDR3 DNA: TGTGCCAGCAGCTTGGCCACGGGGACCCAGTACTTC; CDR3 protein: CASSLATGTQYF
D gene: TRBD1; clone size: many; J gene: TRBJ1-3; V gene: TRBV6-5; CDR3 DNA: TGTGCCAGCAGTTACGGGGACAGTCGTTCTGGAAACACCATATATTTT; CDR3 protein: CASSYGDSRSGNTIYF
D gene: TRBD2; clone size: few; J gene: TRBJ2-7; V gene: TRBV20-1; CDR3 DNA: TGCAGTGCTAGAGACCCGGAGCGGGGCGCCTACGAGCAGTACTTC; CDR3 protein: CSARDPERGAYEQYF
D gene: TRBD1; clone size: few; J gene: TRBJ2-5; V gene: TRBV6-1; CDR3 DNA: TGTGCCAGCAGTCGGGACAGGGGAGGATGGGAGACCCAGTACTTC; CDR3 protein: CASSRDRGGWETQYF
D gene: .; clone size: few; J gene: TRBJ2-3; V gene: TRBV20-1; CDR3 DNA: TGCAGTGTTCAGCGGGCTAGCACAGATACGCAGTATTTT; CDR3 protein: CSVQRASTDTQYF
D gene: .; clone size: few; J gene: TRBJ1-4; V gene: TRBV9; CDR3 DNA: TGTGCCAGCAGCGGACGGGGATCTGCAACTAATGAAAAACTGTTTTTT; CDR3 protein: CASSGRGSATNEKLFF
D gene: TRBD2; clone size: .; J gene: TRBJ2-3; V gene: TRBV7-2; CDR3 DNA: TGTGCCAGCAGCCGGACTAGCGGGGCTAAGGATACGCAGTATTTT; CDR3 protein: CASSRTSGAKDTQYF
D gene: .; clone size: .; J gene: TRBJ2-4; V gene: TRBV20-1; CDR3 DNA: TGCAGTGCTAGACTAGCGCCTAAAAACATTCAGTACTTC; CDR3 protein: CSARLAPKNIQYF